One and the same sample provided the 3 T cell receptor beta chains below, sequenced in a study of ipilimumab plus nivolumab after autologous stem cell transplantation. Sequencing used immunoSEQ multiplex PCR; TCRdb keeps in-frame clones, though not all of them. The data show roughly 15,000 clones, with 70% to 80% seen just once and around 9.6% held by the top ten. The source material was PBMCs, sampled in a trial of ipilimumab plus nivolumab as post-transplant consolidation. The origin of the receptors is a male donor with diffuse large B-cell lymphoma.

The genes are TRBV7-6 and TRBJ1-4; D gene unclear. Between the trimmed V and J ends, which lost 2 bases and 6 bases, there was a span of 4 bases. Germline V gene data show CDR1 as SGHVS and CDR2 as FNYEAQ. CDR3 length: 12 residues. CDR3 nucleotides: TGTGCCAGCAGCTTATCCTATGAAAAACTGTTTTTT. Translated: CASSLSYEKLFF.

This chain connects TRBV21-1 to TRBJ2-7; the table assigns TRBD2, which was not confirmed against the DNA. TRBV21-1 represents a pseudogene. CDR3 length: 12 amino acids. CDR3 DNA sequence: TGTGCCAGCATCAGGGACTTCTACGAGCAGTACTTC. Protein product: CASIRDFYEQYF.

This rearrangement joins TRBV29-1 to TRBJ2-5; perhaps TRBD2 as D (7 bases). Deletions cut 3 bases from V and 0 bases from J, with 17 bases between. Germline assignment: CDR1 SQVTM and CDR2 ANQGSEA. This CDR3 is 16 amino acids long. The CDR3 protein is CSVETTRGAHQETQYF. CDR3 in DNA: TGCAGCGTTGAGACGACTCGGGGGGCACACCAAGAGACCCAGTACTTC.